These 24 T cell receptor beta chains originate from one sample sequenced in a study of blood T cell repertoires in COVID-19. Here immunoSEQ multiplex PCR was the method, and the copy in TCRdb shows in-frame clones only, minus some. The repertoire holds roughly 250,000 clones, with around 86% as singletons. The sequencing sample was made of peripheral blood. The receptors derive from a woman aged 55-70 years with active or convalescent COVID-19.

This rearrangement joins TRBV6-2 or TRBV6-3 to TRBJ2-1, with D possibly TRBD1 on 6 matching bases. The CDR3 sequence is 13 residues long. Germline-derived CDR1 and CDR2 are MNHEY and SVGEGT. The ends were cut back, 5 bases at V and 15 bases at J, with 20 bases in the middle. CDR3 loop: CASSKGAVGGSFF. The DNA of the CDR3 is TGTGCCAGCAGTAAGGGCGCGGTAGGGGGATCGTTCTTC.

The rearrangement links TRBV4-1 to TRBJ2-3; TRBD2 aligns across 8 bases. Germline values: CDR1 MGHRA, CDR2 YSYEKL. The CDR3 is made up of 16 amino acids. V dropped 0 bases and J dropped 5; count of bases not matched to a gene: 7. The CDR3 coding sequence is TGCGCCAGCAGCCAAGAGGGCGGGGGGCTAGGAGATACGCAGTATTTT. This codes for CASSQEGGGLGDTQYF.

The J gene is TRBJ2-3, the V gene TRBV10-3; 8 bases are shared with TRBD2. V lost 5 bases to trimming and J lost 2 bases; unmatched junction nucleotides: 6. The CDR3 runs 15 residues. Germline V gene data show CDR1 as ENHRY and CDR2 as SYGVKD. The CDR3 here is CAISPTSGATDTQYF. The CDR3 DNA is TGTGCCATCAGTCCTACTAGCGGAGCCACAGATACGCAGTATTTT.

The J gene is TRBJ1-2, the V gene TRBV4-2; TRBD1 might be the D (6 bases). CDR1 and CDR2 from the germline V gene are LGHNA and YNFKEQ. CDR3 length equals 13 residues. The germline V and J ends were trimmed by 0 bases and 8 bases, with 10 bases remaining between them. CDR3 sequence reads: CASSQDHRDGYTF. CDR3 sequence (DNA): TGTGCCAGCAGCCAAGATCACAGGGACGGCTACACCTTC.

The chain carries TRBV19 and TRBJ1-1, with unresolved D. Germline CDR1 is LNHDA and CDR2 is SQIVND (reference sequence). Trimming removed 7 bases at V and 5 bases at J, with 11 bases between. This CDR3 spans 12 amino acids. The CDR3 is CASNAGSTEAFF. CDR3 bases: TGTGCCAGTAACGCGGGATCGACTGAAGCTTTCTTT. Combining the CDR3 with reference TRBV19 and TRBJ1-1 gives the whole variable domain DGGITQSPKYLFRKEGQNVTLSCEQNLNHDAMYWYRQDPGQGLRLIYYSQIVNDFQKGDIAEGYSVSREKKESFPLTVTSAQKNPTAFYLCASNAGSTEAFFGQGTRLTVV.

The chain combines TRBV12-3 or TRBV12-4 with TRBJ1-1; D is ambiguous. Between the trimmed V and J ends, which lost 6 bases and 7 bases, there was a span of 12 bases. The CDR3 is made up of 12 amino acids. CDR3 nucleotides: TGTGCCAGCAGCCCTCCCGGGGTTGAAGCTTTCTTT. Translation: CASSPPGVEAFF.

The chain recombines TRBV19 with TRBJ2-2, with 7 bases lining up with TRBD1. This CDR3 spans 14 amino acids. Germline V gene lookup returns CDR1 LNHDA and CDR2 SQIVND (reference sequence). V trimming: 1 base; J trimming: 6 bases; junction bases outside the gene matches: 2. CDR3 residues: CASSIVQGPGELFF. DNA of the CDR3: TGTGCCAGTAGTATAGTACAGGGGCCCGGGGAGCTGTTTTTT. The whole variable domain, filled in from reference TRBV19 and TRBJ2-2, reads DGGITQSPKYLFRKEGQNVTLSCEQNLNHDAMYWYRQDPGQGLRLIYYSQIVNDFQKGDIAEGYSVSREKKESFPLTVTSAQKNPTAFYLCASSIVQGPGELFFGEGSRLTVL.

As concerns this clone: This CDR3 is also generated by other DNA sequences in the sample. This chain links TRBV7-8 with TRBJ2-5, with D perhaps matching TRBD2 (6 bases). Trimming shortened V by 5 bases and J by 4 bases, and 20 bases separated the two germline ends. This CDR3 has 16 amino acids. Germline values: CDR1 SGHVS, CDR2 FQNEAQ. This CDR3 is CASSQTGASDLETQYF. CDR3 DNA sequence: TGTGCCAGCAGCCAAACAGGCGCTAGCGACTTAGAGACCCAGTACTTC.

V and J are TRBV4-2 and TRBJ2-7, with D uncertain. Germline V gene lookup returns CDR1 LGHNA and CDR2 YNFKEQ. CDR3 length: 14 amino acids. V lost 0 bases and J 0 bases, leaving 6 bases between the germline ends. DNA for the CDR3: TGTGCCAGCAGCCAAGATGGCAGCTCCTACGAGCAGTACTTC. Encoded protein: CASSQDGSSYEQYF.

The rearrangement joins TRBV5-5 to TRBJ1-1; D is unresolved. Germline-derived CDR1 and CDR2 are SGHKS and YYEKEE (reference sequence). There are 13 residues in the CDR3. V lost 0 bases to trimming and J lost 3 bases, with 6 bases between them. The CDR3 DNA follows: TGTGCCAGCAGCTTGGTCACAGACACTGAAGCTTTCTTT. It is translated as CASSLVTDTEAFF.

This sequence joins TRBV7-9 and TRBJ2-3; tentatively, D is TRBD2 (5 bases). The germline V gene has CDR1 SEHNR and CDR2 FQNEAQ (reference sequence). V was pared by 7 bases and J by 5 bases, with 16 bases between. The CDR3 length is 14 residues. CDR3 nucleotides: TGTGCCAGCACCTCTACTGGCGGGCTAGATACGCAGTATTTT. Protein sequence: CASTSTGGLDTQYF.

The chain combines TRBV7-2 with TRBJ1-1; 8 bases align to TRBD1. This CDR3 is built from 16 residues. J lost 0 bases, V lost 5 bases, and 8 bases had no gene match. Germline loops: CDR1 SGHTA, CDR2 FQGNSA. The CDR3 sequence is CASSALRTGMNTEAFF. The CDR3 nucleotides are TGTGCCAGCAGCGCACTAAGGACAGGGATGAACACTGAAGCTTTCTTT.

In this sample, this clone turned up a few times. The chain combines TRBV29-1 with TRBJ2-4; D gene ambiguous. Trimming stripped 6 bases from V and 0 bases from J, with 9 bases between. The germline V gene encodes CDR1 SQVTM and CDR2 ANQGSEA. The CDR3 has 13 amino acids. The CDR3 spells CSVLHLAKNIQYF. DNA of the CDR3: TGCAGCGTACTCCACCTAGCCAAAAACATTCAGTACTTC.

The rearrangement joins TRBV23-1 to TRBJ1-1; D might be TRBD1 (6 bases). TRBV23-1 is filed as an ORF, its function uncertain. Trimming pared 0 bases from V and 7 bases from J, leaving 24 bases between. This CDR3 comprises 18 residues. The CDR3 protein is CASSQSIREGQPPFEAFF. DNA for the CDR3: TGCGCCAGCAGTCAATCGATCAGGGAGGGACAACCTCCATTTGAAGCTTTCTTT.

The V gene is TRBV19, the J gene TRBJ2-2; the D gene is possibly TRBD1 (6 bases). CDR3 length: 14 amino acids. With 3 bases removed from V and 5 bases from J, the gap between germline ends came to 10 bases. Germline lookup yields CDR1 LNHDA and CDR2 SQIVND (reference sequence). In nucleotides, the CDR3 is TGTGCCAGTAGTATGCAAGGGGGAACCGGGGAGCTGTTTTTT. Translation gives CASSMQGGTGELFF.

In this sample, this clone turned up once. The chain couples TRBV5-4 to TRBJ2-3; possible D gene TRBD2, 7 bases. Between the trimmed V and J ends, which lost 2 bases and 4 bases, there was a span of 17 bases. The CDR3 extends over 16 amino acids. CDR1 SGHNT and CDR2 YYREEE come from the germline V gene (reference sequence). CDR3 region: CASSFPEGGGADTQYF. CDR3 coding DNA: TGTGCCAGCAGCTTCCCCGAAGGGGGGGGCGCAGATACGCAGTATTTT.

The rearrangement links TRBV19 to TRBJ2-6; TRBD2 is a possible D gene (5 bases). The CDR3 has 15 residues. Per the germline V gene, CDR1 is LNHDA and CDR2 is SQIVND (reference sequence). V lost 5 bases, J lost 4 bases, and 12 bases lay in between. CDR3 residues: CASSPGLIGANVLTF. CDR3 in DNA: TGTGCCAGTAGTCCCGGACTCATAGGGGCCAACGTCCTGACTTTC.

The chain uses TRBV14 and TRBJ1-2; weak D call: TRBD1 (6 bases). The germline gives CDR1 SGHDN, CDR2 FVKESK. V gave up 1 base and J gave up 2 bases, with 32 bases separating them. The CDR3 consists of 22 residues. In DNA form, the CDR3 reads TGTGCCAGCAGCCAAGCTCAGGCCCTACTCGGGTCGAGGGGGAATTCCAACTATGGCTACACCTTC. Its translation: CASSQAQALLGSRGNSNYGYTF.

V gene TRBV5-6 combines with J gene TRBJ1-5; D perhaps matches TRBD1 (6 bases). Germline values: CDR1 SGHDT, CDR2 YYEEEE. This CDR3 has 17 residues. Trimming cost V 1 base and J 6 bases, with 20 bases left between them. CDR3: CASSLTGAGVFGQPQHF. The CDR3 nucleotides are TGTGCCAGCAGCTTGACGGGGGCGGGGGTTTTTGGTCAGCCCCAGCATTTT. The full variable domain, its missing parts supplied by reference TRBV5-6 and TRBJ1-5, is DAGVTQSPTHLIKTRGQQVTLRCSPKSGHDTVSWYQQALGQGPQFIFQYYEEEERQRGNFPDRFSGHQFPNYSSELNVNALLLGDSALYLCASSLTGAGVFGQPQHFGDGTRLSIL.

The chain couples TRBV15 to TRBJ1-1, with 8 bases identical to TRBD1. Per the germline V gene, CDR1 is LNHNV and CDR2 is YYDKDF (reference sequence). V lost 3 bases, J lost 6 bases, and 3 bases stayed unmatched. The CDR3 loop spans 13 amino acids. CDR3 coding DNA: TGTGCCACCAGCAGGGACAGGGTCCCTGAAGCTTTCTTT. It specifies CATSRDRVPEAFF.

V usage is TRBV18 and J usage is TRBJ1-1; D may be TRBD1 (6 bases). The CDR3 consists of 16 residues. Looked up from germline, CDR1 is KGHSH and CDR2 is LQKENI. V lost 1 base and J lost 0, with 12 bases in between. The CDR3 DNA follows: TGTGCCAGCTCACCACGTCAGGGGTCCATGAACACTGAAGCTTTCTTT. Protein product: CASSPRQGSMNTEAFF.

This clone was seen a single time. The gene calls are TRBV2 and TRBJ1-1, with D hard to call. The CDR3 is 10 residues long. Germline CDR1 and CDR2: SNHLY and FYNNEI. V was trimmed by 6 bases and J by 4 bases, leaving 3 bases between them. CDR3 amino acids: CASRATEAFF. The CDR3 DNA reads TGTGCCAGCAGGGCCACTGAAGCTTTCTTT.

CDR3 protein: CASSESGSPDYGYTF. The CDR3 nucleotides read TGCGCCAGCAGTGAGTCGGGCTCCCCGGACTATGGCTACACCTTC. The J gene is TRBJ1-2, the V gene TRBV10-1; no firm D call. The CDR3 runs to 15 residues. The germline V gene encodes CDR1 WNHNN and CDR2 SYGVQD (reference sequence). Trimming cost V 0 bases and J 3 bases, with 11 bases left between them.

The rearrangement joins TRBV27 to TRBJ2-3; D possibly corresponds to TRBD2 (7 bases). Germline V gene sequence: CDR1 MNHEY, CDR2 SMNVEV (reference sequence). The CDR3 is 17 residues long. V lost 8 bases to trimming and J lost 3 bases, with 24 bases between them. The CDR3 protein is CASAGTRWGGATDTQYF. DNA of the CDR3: TGTGCCAGCGCGGGAACCCGTTGGGGGGGGGCGACAGATACGCAGTATTTT.